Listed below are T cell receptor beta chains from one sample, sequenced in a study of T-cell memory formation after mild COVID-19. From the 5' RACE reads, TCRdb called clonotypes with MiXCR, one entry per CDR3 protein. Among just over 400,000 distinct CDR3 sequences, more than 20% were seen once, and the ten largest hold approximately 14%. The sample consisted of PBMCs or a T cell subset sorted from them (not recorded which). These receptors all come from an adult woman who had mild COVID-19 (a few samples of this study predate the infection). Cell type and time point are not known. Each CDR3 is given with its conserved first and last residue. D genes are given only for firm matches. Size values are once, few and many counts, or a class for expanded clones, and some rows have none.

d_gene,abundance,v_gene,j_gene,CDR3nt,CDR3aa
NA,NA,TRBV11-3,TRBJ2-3,TGTGCCAGCAGCTTAGGTCCTAGTTATTATTTT,CASSLGPSYYF
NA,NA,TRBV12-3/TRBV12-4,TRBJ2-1,TGTGCCAGCAGTTTAGCGCTGAGCGGAAGGAACAATGAGCAGTTCTTC,CASSLALSGRNNEQFF
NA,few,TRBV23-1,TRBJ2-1,TGCGCCAGCAGTCAAACAAGTGAAGACGGCAATGAGCAGTTCTTC,CASSQTSEDGNEQFF
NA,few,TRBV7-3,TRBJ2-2,TGTGCCAGCAGCTTAACCAGAGGGGCAGGCGGGGAGCTGTTTTTT,CASSLTRGAGGELFF
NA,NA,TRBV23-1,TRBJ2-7,TGCGCCAGCAGCGGACTGGGCCCCTGCGAGCAGTACTTC,CASSGLGPCEQYF
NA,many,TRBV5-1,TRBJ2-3,TGCGCCAGCAGCCAATCACAGGGAATCGATACGCAGTATTTT,CASSQSQGIDTQYF
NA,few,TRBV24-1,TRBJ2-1,TGTGCCACCAGTTTAGGGGGGACCAACAATGAGCAGTTCTTC,CATSLGGTNNEQFF
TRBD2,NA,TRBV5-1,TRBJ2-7,TGCGCCAGCAGCTTCGGGACTAGCGGGGGTTGGCAGTACTTC,CASSFGTSGGWQYF
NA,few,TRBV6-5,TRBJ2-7,TGTGCCAGCAGTTACTCGGCAGGGAATAGCTACGAGCAGTACTTC,CASSYSAGNSYEQYF
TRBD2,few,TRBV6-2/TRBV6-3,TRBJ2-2,TGTGCCAGCAGAGGACTAGCGGGAGCCATCGGGGAGCTGTTTTTT,CASRGLAGAIGELFF
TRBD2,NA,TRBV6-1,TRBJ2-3,TGTGCCAGCAGCGGGACTAGCGGGGGGGCCGTAAGCACAGATACGCAGTATTTT,CASSGTSGGAVSTDTQYF
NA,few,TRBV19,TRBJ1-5,TGTGCCAGTAGTCGAGGGCAGGCTCAGCCCCAGCATTTT,CASSRGQAQPQHF
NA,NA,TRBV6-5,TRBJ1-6,TGTGCCAGCAGTTATCCCGGACGGTCACCCCTCCACTTT,CASSYPGRSPLHF
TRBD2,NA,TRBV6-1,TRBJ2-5,TGTGCCAGCAGTGGTGGGAGGGTCCAGGAGACCCAGTACTTC,CASSGGRVQETQYF
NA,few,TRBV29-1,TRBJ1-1,TGCAGCGCCCAAGGTGGGGGGGCAGGAGCTTTCTTT,CSAQGGGAGAFF
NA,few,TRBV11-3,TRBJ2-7,TGTGCCAGCAGCTTTTCCGGGAGACCTCCCTACGAGCAGTACTTC,CASSFSGRPPYEQYF
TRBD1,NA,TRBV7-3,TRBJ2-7,TGTGCCAGCAGCGTCTCAGGGGGCTTGGGCTACGAGCAGTACTTC,CASSVSGGLGYEQYF
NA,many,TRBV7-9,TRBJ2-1,TGTGCCAGCAGCTTACCGGGGACAAATCGGTACAATGAGCAGTTCTTC,CASSLPGTNRYNEQFF
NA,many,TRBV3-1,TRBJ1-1,TGTGCCAGCAGCCCCACGGGCGGGGGGTCTCGAGCTTTCTTT,CASSPTGGGSRAFF
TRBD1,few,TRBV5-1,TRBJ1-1,TGCGCCAGCAGCCAAACGACAGGGTTGATGAACACTGAAGCTTTCTTT,CASSQTTGLMNTEAFF
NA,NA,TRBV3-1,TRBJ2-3,TGTGCCAGCGGCGGGGGCACAGATACGCAGTATTTT,CASGGGTDTQYF
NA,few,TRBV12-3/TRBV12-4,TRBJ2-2,TGTGCCAGCAGAGGCAGGGGGAGGGCGAACACCGGGGAGCTGTTTTTT,CASRGRGRANTGELFF
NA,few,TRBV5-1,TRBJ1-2,TGCGCCAGCAGCTCGGACGGATTCTATGGCTACACCTTC,CASSSDGFYGYTF
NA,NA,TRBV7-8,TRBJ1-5,TGTGCCAGCAGCCCCCAGAGGGTAGGCAATCAGCCCCAGCATTTT,CASSPQRVGNQPQHF
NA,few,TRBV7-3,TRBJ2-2,TGTGCCAGCAGCTTAAATACGGACCCGAAGGAGCTGTTTTTT,CASSLNTDPKELFF
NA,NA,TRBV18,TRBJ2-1,TGTGCCAGCTCACCACTCAGGGGGGCGAGCGATGAGCAGTTCTTC,CASSPLRGASDEQFF
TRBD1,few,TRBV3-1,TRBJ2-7,TGTGCCAGCAGCCAAGAGTTGGGGACAGAAAGTTACGAGCAGTACTTC,CASSQELGTESYEQYF
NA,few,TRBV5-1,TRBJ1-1,TGCGCCAGCAATCGGGGTATGAACACTGAAGCTTTCTTT,CASNRGMNTEAFF
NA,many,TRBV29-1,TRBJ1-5,TGCAGCGTCAAAAGGGCATTTGATCAGCCCCAGCATTTT,CSVKRAFDQPQHF
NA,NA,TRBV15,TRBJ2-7,TGTGCCACCAGCACTCCGAGCTCCTACGAGCAGTACTTC,CATSTPSSYEQYF
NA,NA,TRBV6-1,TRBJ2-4,TGTGCCAGCAGTTCACTAGTCTTGAACATTCAGTACTTC,CASSSLVLNIQYF
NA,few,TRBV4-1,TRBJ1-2,TGCGCCAGCAGCCAGTCCCTGGGGATTTATGGCTACACCTTC,CASSQSLGIYGYTF
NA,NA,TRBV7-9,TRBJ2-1,TGTGCCAGCACCGGGCTAGCATCCGGCTACAGCTCCTACAATGAGCAGTTCTTC,CASTGLASGYSSYNEQFF
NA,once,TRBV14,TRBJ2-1,TGTGCCAGCAGCTATCTCCGGACTGAGCAGTTCTTC,CASSYLRTEQFF
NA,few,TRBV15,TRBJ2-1,TGTGCCACCAGCCCATCCGTGGTGGGCAATGAGCAGTTCTTC,CATSPSVVGNEQFF
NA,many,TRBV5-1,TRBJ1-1,TGCGCCAGCAGCTTCGGTGGATGGGCTGGGGCCACTGAAGCTTTCTTT,CASSFGGWAGATEAFF
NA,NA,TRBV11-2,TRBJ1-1,TGTGCCAGCAGCTTAGTGGTAGGGGCTGCTGAAGCTTTCTTT,CASSLVVGAAEAFF
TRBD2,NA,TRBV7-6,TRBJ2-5,TGTGCCAGCAGACCCCCACTAGCGGGGGTGGAGACCCAGTACTTC,CASRPPLAGVETQYF
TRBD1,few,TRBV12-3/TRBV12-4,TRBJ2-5,TGTGCCAGCAGTTACGACAGGGGACAAGAGACCCAGTACTTC,CASSYDRGQETQYF
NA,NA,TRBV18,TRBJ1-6,TGTGCCAGCTCACCGGGCCCAGTTAATTCACCCCTCCACTTT,CASSPGPVNSPLHF
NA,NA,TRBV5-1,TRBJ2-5,TGCGCCAGCGAAGATGGGTACCAAGAGACCCAGTACTTC,CASEDGYQETQYF
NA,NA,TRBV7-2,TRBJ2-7,TGTGCCAGCAGCGCCAGTACAAACTACGAGCAGTACTTC,CASSASTNYEQYF
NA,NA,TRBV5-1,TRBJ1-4,TGCGCCAGCAGCTTGGCCGATACGGGGAGTGAAAAACTGTTTTTT,CASSLADTGSEKLFF
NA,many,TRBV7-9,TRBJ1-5,TGTGCCAGCAGTTTACAAACGAGCAATCAGCCCCAGCATTTT,CASSLQTSNQPQHF